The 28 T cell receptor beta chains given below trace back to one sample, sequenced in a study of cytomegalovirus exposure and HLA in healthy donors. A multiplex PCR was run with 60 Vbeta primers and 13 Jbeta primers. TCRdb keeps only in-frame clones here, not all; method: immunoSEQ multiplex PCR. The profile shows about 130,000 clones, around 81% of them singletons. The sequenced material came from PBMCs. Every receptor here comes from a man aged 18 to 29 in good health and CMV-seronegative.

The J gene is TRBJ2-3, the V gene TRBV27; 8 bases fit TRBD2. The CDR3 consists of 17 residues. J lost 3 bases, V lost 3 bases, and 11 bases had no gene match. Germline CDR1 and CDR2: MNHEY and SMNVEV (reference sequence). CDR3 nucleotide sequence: TGTGCCAGCAGTTTCGCGGGGGGCCCGTTCGCAACAGATACGCAGTATTTT. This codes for CASSFAGGPFATDTQYF.

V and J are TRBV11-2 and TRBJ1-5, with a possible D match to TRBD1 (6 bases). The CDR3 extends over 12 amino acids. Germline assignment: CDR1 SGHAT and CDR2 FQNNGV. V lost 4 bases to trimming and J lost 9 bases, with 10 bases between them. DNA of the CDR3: TGTGCCAGCAGCTCGTGGGGGCCGCCCCAGCATTTT. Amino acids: CASSSWGPPQHF. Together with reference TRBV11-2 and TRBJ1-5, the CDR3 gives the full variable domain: EAGVAQSPRYKIIEKRQSVAFWCNPISGHATLYWYQQILGQGPKLLIQFQNNGVVDDSQLPKDRFSAERLKGVDSTLKIQPAKLEDSAVYLCASSSWGPPQHFGDGTRLSIL.

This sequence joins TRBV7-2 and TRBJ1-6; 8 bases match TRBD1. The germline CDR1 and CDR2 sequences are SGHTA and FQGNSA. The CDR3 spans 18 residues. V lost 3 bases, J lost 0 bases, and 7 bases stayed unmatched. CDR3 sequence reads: CASSFRDRQYSYNSPLHF. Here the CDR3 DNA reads TGTGCCAGCAGCTTCCGGGACAGGCAATACTCCTATAATTCACCCCTCCACTTT. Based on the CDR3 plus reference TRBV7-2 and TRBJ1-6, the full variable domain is GAGVSQSPSNKVTEKGKDVELRCDPISGHTALYWYRQSLGQGLEFLIYFQGNSAPDKSGLPSDRFSAERTGGSVSTLTIQRTQQEDSAVYLCASSFRDRQYSYNSPLHFGNGTRLTVT.

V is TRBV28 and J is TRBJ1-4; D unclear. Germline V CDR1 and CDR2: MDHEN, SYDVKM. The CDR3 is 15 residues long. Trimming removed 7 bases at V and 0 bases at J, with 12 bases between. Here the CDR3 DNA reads TGTGCCAGCACAAAGCCTCCGCCAACTAATGAAAAACTGTTTTTT. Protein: CASTKPPPTNEKLFF.

The CDR3 spells CASSLEGTSGTTDTQYF. The CDR3 bases are TGTGCCAGCAGCTTAGAGGGGACTAGCGGGACCACAGATACGCAGTATTTT. The V gene is TRBV11-3, the J gene TRBJ2-3; 13 positions agree with TRBD2. After removal of 0 bases from V and 2 bases from J, the junction contained 2 bases not matched to a gene. CDR1 is SGHNT, CDR2 YENEEA, per germline. CDR3 length: 17 amino acids.

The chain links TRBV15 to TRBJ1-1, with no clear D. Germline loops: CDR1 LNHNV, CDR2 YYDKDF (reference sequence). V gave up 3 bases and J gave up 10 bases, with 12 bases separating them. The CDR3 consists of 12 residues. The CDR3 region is CATSRRTVGAFF. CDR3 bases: TGTGCCACCAGCAGGAGAACAGTTGGAGCTTTCTTT.

The CDR3 sequence: CASRGLQSRQYF. CDR3 DNA: TGTGCCAGTAGGGGACTGCAGTCGAGGCAGTACTTC. The chain joins TRBV19 to TRBJ2-7; the D gene is possibly TRBD2 (6 bases). From germline, CDR1 is LNHDA and CDR2 SQIVND (reference sequence). This CDR3 region has 12 residues. Trimming took off 6 bases at V and 9 bases at J, with 15 bases between the two ends.

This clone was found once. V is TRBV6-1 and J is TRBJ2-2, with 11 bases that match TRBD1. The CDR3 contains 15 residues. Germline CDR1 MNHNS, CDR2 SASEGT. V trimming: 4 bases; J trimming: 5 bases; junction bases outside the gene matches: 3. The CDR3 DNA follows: TGTGCCAGCAGTGTCGGACAGGGGGCAACCGGGGAGCTGTTTTTT. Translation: CASSVGQGATGELFF.

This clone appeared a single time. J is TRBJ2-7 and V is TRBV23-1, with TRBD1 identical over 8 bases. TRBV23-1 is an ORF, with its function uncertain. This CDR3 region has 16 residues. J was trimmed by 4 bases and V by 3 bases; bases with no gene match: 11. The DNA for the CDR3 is TGCGCCAGCAGTCACCCCCCTGTGGACAGGGAATACGAGCAGTACTTC. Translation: CASSHPPVDREYEQYF.

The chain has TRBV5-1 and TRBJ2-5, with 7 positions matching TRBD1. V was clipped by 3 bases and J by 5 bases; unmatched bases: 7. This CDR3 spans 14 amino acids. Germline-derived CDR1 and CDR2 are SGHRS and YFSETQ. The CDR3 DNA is TGCGCCAGCAGCTCCGGGACAGCATTGGAGACCCAGTACTTC. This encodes CASSSGTALETQYF.

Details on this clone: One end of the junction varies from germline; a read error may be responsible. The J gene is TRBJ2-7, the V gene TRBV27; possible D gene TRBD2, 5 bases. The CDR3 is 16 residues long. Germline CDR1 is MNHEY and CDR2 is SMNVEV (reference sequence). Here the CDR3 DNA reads TGTGCCAGCAGTCCCGAGGGTAACCCGGGAACCTACCAGCAGTACTTC. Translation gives CASSPEGNPGTYQQYF.

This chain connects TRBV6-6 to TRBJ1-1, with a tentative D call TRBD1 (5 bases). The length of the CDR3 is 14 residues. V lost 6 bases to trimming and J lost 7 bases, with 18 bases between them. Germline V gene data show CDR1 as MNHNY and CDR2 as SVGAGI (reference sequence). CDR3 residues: CASRVVRGGGEAFF. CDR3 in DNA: TGTGCCAGCAGGGTTGTGCGTGGGGGGGGTGAAGCTTTCTTT.

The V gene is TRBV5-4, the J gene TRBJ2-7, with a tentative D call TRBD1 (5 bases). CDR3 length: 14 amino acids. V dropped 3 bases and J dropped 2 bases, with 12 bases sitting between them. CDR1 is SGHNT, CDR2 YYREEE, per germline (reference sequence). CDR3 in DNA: TGTGCCAGCAGCTGGGGCTTGGAACCCTACGAGCAGTACTTC. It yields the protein CASSWGLEPYEQYF.

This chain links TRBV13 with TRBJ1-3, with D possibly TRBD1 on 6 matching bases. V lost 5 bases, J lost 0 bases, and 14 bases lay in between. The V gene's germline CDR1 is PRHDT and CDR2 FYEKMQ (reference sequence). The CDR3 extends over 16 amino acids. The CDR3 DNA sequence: TGTGCCAGCAGCCTCCCAGGGGCCTTCTCTGGAAACACCATATATTTT. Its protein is CASSLPGAFSGNTIYF.

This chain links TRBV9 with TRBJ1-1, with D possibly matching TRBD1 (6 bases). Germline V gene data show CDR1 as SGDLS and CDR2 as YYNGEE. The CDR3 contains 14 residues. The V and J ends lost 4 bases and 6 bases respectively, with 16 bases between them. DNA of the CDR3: TGTGCCAGCAGCCCGCGACAGGACTGGGCTGAAGCTTTCTTT. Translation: CASSPRQDWAEAFF.

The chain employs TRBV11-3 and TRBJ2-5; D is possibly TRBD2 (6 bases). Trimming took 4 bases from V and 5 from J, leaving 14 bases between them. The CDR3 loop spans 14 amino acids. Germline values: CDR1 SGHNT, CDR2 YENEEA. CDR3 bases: TGTGCCAGCAGCTCGGAGGGCGGGTGGGAGACCCAGTACTTC. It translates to CASSSEGGWETQYF.

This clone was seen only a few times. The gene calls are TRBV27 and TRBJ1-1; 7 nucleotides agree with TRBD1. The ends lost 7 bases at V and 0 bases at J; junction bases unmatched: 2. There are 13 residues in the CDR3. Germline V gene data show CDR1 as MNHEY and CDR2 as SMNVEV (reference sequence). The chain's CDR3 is CASIGQVNTEAFF. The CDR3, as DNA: TGTGCCAGCATCGGACAGGTGAACACTGAAGCTTTCTTT.

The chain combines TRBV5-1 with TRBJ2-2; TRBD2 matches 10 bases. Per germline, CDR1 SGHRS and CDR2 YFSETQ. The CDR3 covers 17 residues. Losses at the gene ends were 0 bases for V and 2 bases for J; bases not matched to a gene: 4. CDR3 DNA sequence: TGCGCCAGCAGCTTGGATAGCGGGGGGTTAAACACCGGGGAGCTGTTTTTT. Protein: CASSLDSGGLNTGELFF.

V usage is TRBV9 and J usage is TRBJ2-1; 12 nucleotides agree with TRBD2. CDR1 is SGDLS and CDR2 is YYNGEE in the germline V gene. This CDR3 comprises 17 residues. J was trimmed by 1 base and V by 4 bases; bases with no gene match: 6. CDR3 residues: CASSPRTSGASYNEQFF. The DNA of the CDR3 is TGTGCCAGCAGCCCACGGACTAGCGGGGCTTCCTACAATGAGCAGTTCTTC. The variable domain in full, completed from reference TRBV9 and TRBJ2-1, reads DSGVTQTPKHLITATGQRVTLRCSPRSGDLSVYWYQQSLDQGLQFLIQYYNGEERAKGNILERFSAQQFPDLHSELNLSSLELGDSALYFCASSPRTSGASYNEQFFGPGTRLTVL.

The DNA for the CDR3 is TGCGCCAGCAGCTTGGCGGGGACAGGGAAAGGTTTACAGACCGGGGAGCTGTTTTTT. Translated: CASSLAGTGKGLQTGELFF. The chain employs TRBV5-1 and TRBJ2-2; TRBD1 matches at 9 bases. Trimming removed 0 bases from V and 5 bases from J; junction bases left unmatched: 14. The CDR3 runs 19 residues. The germline V gene encodes CDR1 SGHRS and CDR2 YFSETQ.

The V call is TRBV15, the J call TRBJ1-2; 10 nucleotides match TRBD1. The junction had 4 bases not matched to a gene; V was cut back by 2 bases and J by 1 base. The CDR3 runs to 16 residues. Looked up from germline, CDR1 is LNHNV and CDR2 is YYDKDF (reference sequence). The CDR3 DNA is TGTGCCACCAGCAGAAGTGGGGACAGGGGTAACTATGGCTACACCTTC. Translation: CATSRSGDRGNYGYTF. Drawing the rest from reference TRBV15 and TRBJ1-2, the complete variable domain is DAMVIQNPRYQVTQFGKPVTLSCSQTLNHNVMYWYQQKSSQAPKLLFHYYDKDFNNEADTPDNFQSRRPNTSFCFLDIRSPGLGDTAMYLCATSRSGDRGNYGYTFGSGTRLTVV.

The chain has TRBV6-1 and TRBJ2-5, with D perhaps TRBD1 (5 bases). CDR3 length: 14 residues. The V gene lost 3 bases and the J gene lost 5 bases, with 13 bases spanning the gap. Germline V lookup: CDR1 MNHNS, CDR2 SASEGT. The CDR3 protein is CASSETAGHETQYF. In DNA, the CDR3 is TGTGCCAGCAGTGAGACTGCAGGGCACGAGACCCAGTACTTC.

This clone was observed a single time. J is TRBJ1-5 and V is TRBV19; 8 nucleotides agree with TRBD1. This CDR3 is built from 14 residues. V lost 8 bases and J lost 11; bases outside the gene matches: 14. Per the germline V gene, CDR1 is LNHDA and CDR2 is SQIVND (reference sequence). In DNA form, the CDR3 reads TGTGCCAGTCACTGGGACAGGCGGCCTTCGACCCAGCATTTT. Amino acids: CASHWDRRPSTQHF.

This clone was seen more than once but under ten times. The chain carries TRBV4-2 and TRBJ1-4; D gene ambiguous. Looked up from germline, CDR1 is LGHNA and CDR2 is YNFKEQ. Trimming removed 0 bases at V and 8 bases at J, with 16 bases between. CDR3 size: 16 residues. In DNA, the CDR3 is TGTGCCAGCAGCCAAGATCAGCAGGCTGCTTTCGAAAAACTGTTTTTT. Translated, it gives CASSQDQQAAFEKLFF.

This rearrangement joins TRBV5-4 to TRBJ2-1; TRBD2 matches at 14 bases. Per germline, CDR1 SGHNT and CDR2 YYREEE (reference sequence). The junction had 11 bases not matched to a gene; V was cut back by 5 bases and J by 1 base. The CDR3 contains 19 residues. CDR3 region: CASRSRWTSGGRSYNEQFF. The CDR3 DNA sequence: TGTGCCAGCAGGTCACGGTGGACTAGCGGGGGGAGGTCCTACAATGAGCAGTTCTTC.

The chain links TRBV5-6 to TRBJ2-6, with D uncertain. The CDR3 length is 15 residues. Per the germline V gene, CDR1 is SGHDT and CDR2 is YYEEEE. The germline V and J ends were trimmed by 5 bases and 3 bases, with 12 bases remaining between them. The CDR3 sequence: CASRSWAVGANVLTF. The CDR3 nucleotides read TGTGCCAGCAGGTCCTGGGCCGTTGGGGCCAACGTCCTGACTTTC. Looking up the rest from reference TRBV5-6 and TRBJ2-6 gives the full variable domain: DAGVTQSPTHLIKTRGQQVTLRCSPKSGHDTVSWYQQALGQGPQFIFQYYEEEERQRGNFPDRFSGHQFPNYSSELNVNALLLGDSALYLCASRSWAVGANVLTFGAGSRLTVL.

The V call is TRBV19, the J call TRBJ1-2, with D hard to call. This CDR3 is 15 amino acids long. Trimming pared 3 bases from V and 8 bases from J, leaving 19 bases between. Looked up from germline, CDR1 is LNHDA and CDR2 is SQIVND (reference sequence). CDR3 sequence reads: CASSMNRGGVVGYTF. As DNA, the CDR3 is TGTGCCAGTAGTATGAACCGTGGAGGCGTCGTAGGCTACACCTTC.

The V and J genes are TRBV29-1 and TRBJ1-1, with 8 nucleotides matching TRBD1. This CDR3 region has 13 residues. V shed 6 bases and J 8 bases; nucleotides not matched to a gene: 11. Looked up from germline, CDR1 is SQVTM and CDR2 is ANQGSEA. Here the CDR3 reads CSVRTGRWSEAFF. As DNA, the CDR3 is TGCAGCGTAAGGACAGGGCGGTGGTCGGAAGCTTTCTTT.